This is a list of T cell receptor beta chains from one sample in a study of cytomegalovirus exposure and HLA in healthy donors. Sequencing used immunoSEQ multiplex PCR; TCRdb keeps in-frame clones, though not all of them. Of around 150,000 clones listed, about 65% are singletons. The source material was PBMCs. These receptor sequences come from a woman aged 30 to 39 in good health and CMV-seronegative. Each CDR3 is given with its conserved first and last residue. Each record gives: D gene, J gene, V gene, CDR3 length, clone size, CDR3 protein, CDR3 DNA. A D gene is named only where the DNA matches it firmly. Size values are once, few and many counts, or a class for expanded clones, and some rows have none.

D: TRBD2
J: TRBJ2-1
V: TRBV4-3
length: 13
size: NA
CDR3: CASSQELSGRQFF
DNA: TGCGCCAGCAGCCAAGAGTTGAGCGGGAGACAGTTCTTC

D: NA
J: TRBJ2-7
V: TRBV6-5
length: 15
size: NA
CDR3: CASSYSNRGSYEQYF
DNA: TGTGCCAGCAGTTACTCGAATAGGGGAAGCTACGAGCAGTACTTC

D: TRBD2
J: TRBJ2-5
V: TRBV7-9
length: 16
size: NA
CDR3: CSSSLPSGGVQETQYF
DNA: TGTTCCAGCAGCTTACCTAGCGGGGGTGTTCAAGAGACCCAGTACTTC

D: NA
J: TRBJ1-1
V: TRBV5-1
length: 11
size: NA
CDR3: CASSSNTEAFF
DNA: TGCGCCAGCAGCTCTAACACTGAAGCTTTCTTT

D: TRBD1
J: TRBJ1-2
V: TRBV6-6
length: 15
size: NA
CDR3: CASSHYGQGRVGYTF
DNA: TGTGCCAGCAGCCATTATGGACAGGGGCGGGTTGGCTACACCTTC

D: TRBD1
J: TRBJ1-2
V: TRBV7-9
length: 14
size: NA
CDR3: CASSTGQGDYGYTF
DNA: TGTGCCAGCAGTACTGGACAGGGGGACTATGGCTACACCTTC

D: NA
J: TRBJ1-3
V: TRBV6-1
length: 16
size: NA
CDR3: CASSEARGAKGNTIYF
DNA: TGTGCCAGCAGTGAAGCACGGGGGGCGAAGGGAAACACCATATATTTT

D: NA
J: TRBJ1-1
V: TRBV6-5
length: 11
size: NA
CDR3: CASGKDIQAFF
DNA: TGTGCCAGCGGAAAGGACATTCAAGCTTTCTTT

D: NA
J: TRBJ1-2
V: TRBV15
length: 16
size: NA
CDR3: CATSRDFQGRFYGYTF
DNA: TGTGCCACCAGCAGAGATTTTCAGGGGCGATTCTATGGCTACACCTTC

D: NA
J: TRBJ1-1
V: TRBV9
length: 15
size: few
CDR3: CASSDPGRGDAEAFF
DNA: TGTGCCAGCAGCGACCCCGGGAGGGGGGACGCTGAAGCTTTCTTT

D: NA
J: TRBJ2-7
V: TRBV7-2
length: 12
size: NA
CDR3: CASSLSRYEQYF
DNA: TGTGCCAGCAGCTTATCCCGCTACGAGCAGTACTTC

D: NA
J: TRBJ2-7
V: TRBV19
length: 14
size: NA
CDR3: CASSPQEGSYEQYF
DNA: TGTGCCAGTAGTCCCCAGGAGGGCAGCTACGAGCAGTACTTC

D: TRBD1
J: TRBJ1-6
V: TRBV9
length: 13
size: NA
CDR3: CASSVSGGSPLHF
DNA: TGTGCCAGCAGCGTATCAGGGGGATCACCCCTCCACTTT

D: NA
J: TRBJ1-2
V: TRBV6-5
length: 12
size: NA
CDR3: CASSAENYGYTF
DNA: TGTGCCAGCAGCGCGGAGAACTATGGCTACACCTTC

D: NA
J: TRBJ2-2
V: TRBV6-1
length: 15
size: NA
CDR3: CASSGGLRATGELFF
DNA: TGTGCCAGCAGTGGGGGTCTCAGGGCCACCGGGGAGCTGTTTTTT

D: NA
J: TRBJ1-4
V: TRBV29-1
length: 15
size: few
CDR3: CSAWGGVGGSEKLFF
DNA: TGCAGCGCCTGGGGCGGGGTCGGTGGTTCTGAAAAACTGTTTTTT

D: TRBD2
J: TRBJ2-1
V: TRBV5-1
length: 15
size: NA
CDR3: CASSLTGGRYNEQFF
DNA: TGCGCCAGCAGCCTTACGGGGGGAAGGTACAATGAGCAGTTCTTC

D: TRBD1
J: TRBJ1-2
V: TRBV5-1
length: 15
size: NA
CDR3: CASSLDGQGDYGYTF
DNA: TGCGCCAGCAGCTTGGATGGACAGGGCGACTATGGCTACACCTTC

D: NA
J: TRBJ1-6
V: TRBV28
length: 14
size: NA
CDR3: CASTESSYNSPLHF
DNA: TGTGCCAGCACCGAGAGCTCCTATAATTCACCCCTCCACTTT

D: NA
J: TRBJ2-1
V: TRBV7-2
length: 13
size: NA
CDR3: CASSLSANNEQFF
DNA: TGTGCCAGCAGCTTGTCTGCTAACAATGAGCAGTTCTTC

D: NA
J: TRBJ1-4
V: TRBV6-1
length: 14
size: once
CDR3: CASSWGRGNEKLFF
DNA: TGTGCCAGCAGTTGGGGGCGCGGTAATGAAAAACTGTTTTTT

D: TRBD2
J: TRBJ2-1
V: TRBV19
length: 15
size: NA
CDR3: CASSLGTSAYNEQFF
DNA: TGTGCCAGTAGCCTTGGGACTAGCGCCTACAATGAGCAGTTCTTC

D: TRBD2
J: TRBJ2-1
V: TRBV4-1
length: 15
size: NA
CDR3: CASSLGGGRFNEQFF
DNA: TGCGCCAGCAGCCTGGGCGGGGGGCGTTTCAATGAGCAGTTCTTC

D: NA
J: TRBJ2-2
V: TRBV2
length: 13
size: NA
CDR3: CASQTENTGELFF
DNA: TGTGCCAGCCAAACAGAGAACACCGGGGAGCTGTTTTTT

D: NA
J: TRBJ1-1
V: TRBV7-3
length: 13
size: few
CDR3: CASSSGMNTEAFF
DNA: TGTGCCAGCAGCTCGGGTATGAACACTGAAGCTTTCTTT

D: TRBD2
J: TRBJ2-7
V: TRBV2
length: 14
size: NA
CDR3: CASSRREDSYEQYF
DNA: TGTGCCAGCAGTAGGCGGGAGGACTCCTACGAGCAGTACTTC

D: NA
J: TRBJ2-5
V: TRBV28
length: 14
size: NA
CDR3: CASCYRQVQETQYF
DNA: TGTGCCAGCTGCTACCGACAGGTCCAAGAGACCCAGTACTTC

D: NA
J: TRBJ2-1
V: TRBV5-6
length: 14
size: NA
CDR3: CASSSGTYYNQQFF
DNA: TGTGCCAGCAGCTCCGGGACTTATTACAATCAGCAGTTCTTC

D: TRBD2
J: TRBJ2-7
V: TRBV19
length: 15
size: NA
CDR3: CASSMGLGARYEQYF
DNA: TGTGCCAGTAGTATGGGACTAGGGGCTAGGTACGAGCAGTACTTC

D: NA
J: TRBJ2-1
V: TRBV7-9
length: 13
size: NA
CDR3: CASSPPQGNEQFF
DNA: TGTGCCAGCAGCCCGCCCCAGGGTAATGAGCAGTTCTTC

D: NA
J: TRBJ2-2
V: TRBV7-6
length: 16
size: NA
CDR3: CASSPHQGGNTGELFF
DNA: TGTGCCAGCAGCCCCCACCAGGGGGGGAACACCGGGGAGCTGTTTTTT

D: TRBD1
J: TRBJ2-7
V: TRBV9
length: 14
size: NA
CDR3: CASSPDRGWYEQSF
DNA: TGTGCCAGCAGCCCCGACAGGGGATGGTACGAGCAGTCCTTC

D: NA
J: TRBJ1-1
V: TRBV19
length: 14
size: NA
CDR3: CASSIGPGTTEAFF
DNA: TGTGCCAGTAGTATAGGCCCGGGTACCACTGAAGCTTTCTTT

D: TRBD1
J: TRBJ2-2
V: TRBV13
length: 15
size: NA
CDR3: CASSGPGQTTGELFF
DNA: TGTGCCAGCAGCGGACCGGGACAGACGACCGGGGAGCTGTTTTTT

D: NA
J: TRBJ1-2
V: TRBV4-2
length: 15
size: NA
CDR3: CASSQDPGIGSGYTF
DNA: TGTGCCAGCAGCCAAGATCCGGGGATTGGCTCTGGCTACACCTTC

D: NA
J: TRBJ2-2
V: TRBV7-6
length: 16
size: NA
CDR3: CASSPRMDRITGELFF
DNA: TGTGCCAGCAGCCCACGTATGGACAGAATCACCGGGGAGCTGTTTTTT

D: NA
J: TRBJ2-6
V: TRBV5-1
length: 14
size: NA
CDR3: CASSLQGGTNVLTF
DNA: TGCGCCAGCAGCTTACAGGGTGGGACCAACGTCCTGACTTTC

D: TRBD1
J: TRBJ1-5
V: TRBV6-1
length: 15
size: NA
CDR3: CASSLDRAGSQPQHF
DNA: TGTGCCAGCAGTCTGGACAGGGCAGGTTCACAGCCCCAGCATTTT

D: TRBD2
J: TRBJ2-7
V: TRBV11-2
length: 17
size: NA
CDR3: CASSSSGGAPESYEQYF
DNA: TGTGCCAGCAGCTCTAGCGGGGGGGCTCCTGAATCCTACGAGCAGTACTTC

D: NA
J: TRBJ2-7
V: TRBV7-8
length: 13
size: NA
CDR3: CASSVLESYEQYF
DNA: TGTGCCAGCAGCGTGCTAGAATCCTACGAGCAGTACTTC

D: NA
J: TRBJ1-1
V: TRBV30
length: 13
size: NA
CDR3: CAWGTPGNTEAFF
DNA: TGTGCCTGGGGGACTCCTGGAAACACTGAAGCTTTCTTT

D: NA
J: TRBJ1-2
V: TRBV28
length: 13
size: NA
CDR3: CASSFGGGYGYTF
DNA: TGTGCCAGCAGTTTCGGTGGTGGCTATGGCTACACCTTC

D: TRBD2
J: TRBJ2-5
V: TRBV5-1
length: 15
size: NA
CDR3: CASATSGRASETQYF
DNA: TGCGCCAGTGCCACTAGCGGGAGGGCCTCGGAGACCCAGTACTTC

D: TRBD1
J: TRBJ1-2
V: TRBV13
length: 14
size: once
CDR3: CASSVGQGGYGYTF
DNA: TGTGCCAGCAGCGTGGGACAGGGGGGCTATGGCTACACCTTC

D: NA
J: TRBJ1-1
V: TRBV2
length: 13
size: NA
CDR3: CASSELWNTEAFF
DNA: TGTGCCAGCAGTGAACTATGGAACACTGAAGCTTTCTTT

D: NA
J: TRBJ1-6
V: TRBV7-9
length: 15
size: NA
CDR3: CASSFGREGDSPLHF
DNA: TGTGCCAGCAGCTTCGGCAGGGAGGGTGATTCACCCCTCCACTTT

D: TRBD1
J: TRBJ2-7
V: TRBV7-9
length: 15
size: NA
CDR3: CASSLKGQGPYEQYF
DNA: TGTGCCAGCAGCTTAAAGGGACAGGGGCCATACGAGCAGTACTTC

D: NA
J: TRBJ1-2
V: TRBV7-9
length: 11
size: NA
CDR3: CASGRSLGYTF
DNA: TGTGCCAGCGGGAGGAGCCTTGGCTACACCTTC

D: NA
J: TRBJ1-1
V: TRBV6-1
length: 14
size: NA
CDR3: CASSEARILQGAFF
DNA: TGTGCCAGCAGTGAAGCGCGGATTTTACAGGGCGCTTTCTTT

D: TRBD2
J: TRBJ2-1
V: TRBV7-9
length: 16
size: NA
CDR3: CASSSGTSGRRHEQFF
DNA: TGTGCCAGCAGTTCCGGGACTAGCGGGAGAAGGCATGAGCAGTTCTTC

D: NA
J: TRBJ1-1
V: TRBV4-3
length: 14
size: NA
CDR3: CASSPGLWDTEAFF
DNA: TGCGCCAGCAGCCCCGGACTGTGGGACACTGAAGCTTTCTTT

D: NA
J: TRBJ1-4
V: TRBV2
length: 14
size: NA
CDR3: CASTLATDNEKLFF
DNA: TGTGCCAGCACCCTTGCGACAGATAATGAAAAACTGTTTTTT

D: NA
J: TRBJ1-1
V: TRBV29-1
length: 13
size: NA
CDR3: CSAIQGFNTEAFF
DNA: TGCAGCGCCATACAGGGCTTTAACACTGAAGCTTTCTTT

D: NA
J: TRBJ2-1
V: TRBV5-1
length: 14
size: NA
CDR3: CASSSGQLGDEQFF
DNA: TGCGCCAGCAGCTCGGGACAACTCGGCGATGAGCAGTTCTTC

D: TRBD1
J: TRBJ1-1
V: TRBV5-1
length: 17
size: NA
CDR3: CASSLIGTGGIGTEAFF
DNA: TGCGCCAGCAGCTTGATAGGGACAGGGGGCATTGGAACTGAAGCTTTCTTT

D: NA
J: TRBJ2-7
V: TRBV15
length: 14
size: few
CDR3: CATSRTTGSYEQYF
DNA: TGTGCCACCAGCAGAACGACAGGTTCCTACGAGCAGTACTTC

D: NA
J: TRBJ2-1
V: TRBV19
length: 13
size: NA
CDR3: CASSLSIYNEQFF
DNA: TGTGCCAGTAGTCTGAGCATTTACAATGAGCAGTTCTTC

D: TRBD1
J: TRBJ1-2
V: TRBV11-2
length: 16
size: NA
CDR3: CASSPRDRVDGYGYTF
DNA: TGTGCCAGCAGCCCTCGGGACAGGGTTGACGGCTATGGCTACACCTTC